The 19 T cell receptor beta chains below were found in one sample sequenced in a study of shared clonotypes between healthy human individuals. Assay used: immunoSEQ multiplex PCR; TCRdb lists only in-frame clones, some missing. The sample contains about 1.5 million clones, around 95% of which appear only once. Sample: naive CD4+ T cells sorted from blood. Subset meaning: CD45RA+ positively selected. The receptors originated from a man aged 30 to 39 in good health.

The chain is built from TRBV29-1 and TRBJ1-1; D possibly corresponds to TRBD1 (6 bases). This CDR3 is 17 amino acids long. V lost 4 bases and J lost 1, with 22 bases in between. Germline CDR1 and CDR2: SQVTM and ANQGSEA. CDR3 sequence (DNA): TGCAGCGTTGGGCTCGACAGGTCGCGTCTACCGAACACTGAAGCTTTCTTT. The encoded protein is CSVGLDRSRLPNTEAFF.

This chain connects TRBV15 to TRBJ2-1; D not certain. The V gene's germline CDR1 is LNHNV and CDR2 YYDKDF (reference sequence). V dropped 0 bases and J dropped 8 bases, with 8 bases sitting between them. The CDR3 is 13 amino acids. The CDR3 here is CATSRDEIDEQFF. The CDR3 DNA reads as TGTGCCACCAGCAGAGATGAGATCGATGAGCAGTTCTTC.

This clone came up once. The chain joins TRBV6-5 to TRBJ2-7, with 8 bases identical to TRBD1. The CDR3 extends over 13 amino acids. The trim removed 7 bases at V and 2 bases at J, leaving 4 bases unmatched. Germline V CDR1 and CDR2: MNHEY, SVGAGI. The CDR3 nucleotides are TGTGCCAGCAAGGGGACAGGAACCTACGAGCAGTACTTC. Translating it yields CASKGTGTYEQYF.

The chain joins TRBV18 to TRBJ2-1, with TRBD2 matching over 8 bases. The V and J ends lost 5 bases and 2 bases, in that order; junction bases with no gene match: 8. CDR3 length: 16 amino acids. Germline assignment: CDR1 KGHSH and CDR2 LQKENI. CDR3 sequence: CASSGISGDTYNEQFF. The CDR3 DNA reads TGTGCCAGCTCAGGTATTAGCGGGGATACCTACAATGAGCAGTTCTTC.

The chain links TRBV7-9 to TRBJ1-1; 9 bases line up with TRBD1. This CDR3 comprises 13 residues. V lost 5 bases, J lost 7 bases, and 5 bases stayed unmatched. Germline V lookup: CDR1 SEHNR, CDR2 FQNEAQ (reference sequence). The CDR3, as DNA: TGTGCCAGCAGCCCCCGGGACAGGGTTGAAGCTTTCTTT. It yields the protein CASSPRDRVEAFF.

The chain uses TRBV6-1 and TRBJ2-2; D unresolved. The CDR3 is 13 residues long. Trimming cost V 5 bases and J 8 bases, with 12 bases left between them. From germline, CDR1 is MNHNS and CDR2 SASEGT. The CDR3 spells CASSTEFTGELFF. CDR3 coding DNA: TGTGCCAGCAGTACGGAGTTCACTGGGGAGCTGTTTTTT.

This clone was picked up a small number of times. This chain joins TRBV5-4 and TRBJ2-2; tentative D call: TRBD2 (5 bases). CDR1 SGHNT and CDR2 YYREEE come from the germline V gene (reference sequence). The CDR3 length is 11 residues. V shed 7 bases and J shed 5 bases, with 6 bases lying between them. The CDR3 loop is CASGGTGELFF. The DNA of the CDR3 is TGTGCCAGCGGCGGGACCGGGGAGCTGTTTTTT.

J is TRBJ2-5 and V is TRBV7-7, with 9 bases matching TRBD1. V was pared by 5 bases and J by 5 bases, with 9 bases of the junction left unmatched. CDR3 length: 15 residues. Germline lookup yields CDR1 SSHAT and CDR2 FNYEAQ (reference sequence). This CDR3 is CASSTWDRVGETQYF. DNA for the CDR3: TGTGCCAGCAGCACGTGGGACAGGGTAGGCGAGACCCAGTACTTC. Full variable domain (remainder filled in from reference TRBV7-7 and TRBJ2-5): GAGVSQSPRYKVTKRGQDVTLRCDPISSHATLYWYQQALGQGPEFLTYFNYEAQPDKSGLPSDRFSAERPEGSISTLTIQRTEQRDSAMYRCASSTWDRVGETQYFGPGTRLLVL.

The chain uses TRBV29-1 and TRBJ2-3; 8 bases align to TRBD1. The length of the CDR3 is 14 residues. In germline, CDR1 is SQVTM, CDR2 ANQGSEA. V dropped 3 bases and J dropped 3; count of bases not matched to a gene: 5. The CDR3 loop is CSVEFGQGTDTQYF. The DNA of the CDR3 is TGCAGCGTTGAGTTCGGACAGGGAACAGATACGCAGTATTTT.

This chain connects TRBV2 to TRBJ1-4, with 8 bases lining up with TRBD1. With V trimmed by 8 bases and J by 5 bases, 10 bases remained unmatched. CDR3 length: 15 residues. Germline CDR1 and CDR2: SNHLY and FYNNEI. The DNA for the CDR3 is TGTGCCAGCGGGTCTCAGGGGGCTATGAATGAAAAACTGTTTTTT. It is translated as CASGSQGAMNEKLFF.

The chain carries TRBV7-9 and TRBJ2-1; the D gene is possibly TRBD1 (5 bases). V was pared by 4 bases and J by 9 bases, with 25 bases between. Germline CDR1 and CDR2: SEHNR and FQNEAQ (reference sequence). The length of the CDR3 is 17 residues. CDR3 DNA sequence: TGTGCCAGCAGCTCTAAGGGGTCTCCGGGTGGCTGGGGTGAGCAGTTCTTC. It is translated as CASSSKGSPGGWGEQFF.

For the CDR3, the DNA is TGTGCCAGCAGTTGGACCCGAATTAGCAATCAGCCCCAGCATTTT. Residues: CASSWTRISNQPQHF. The rearrangement links TRBV28 to TRBJ1-5; D not certain. Germline V CDR1 and CDR2: MDHEN, SYDVKM. The CDR3 consists of 15 residues. Trimming took 4 bases from V and 0 from J, leaving 10 bases between them.

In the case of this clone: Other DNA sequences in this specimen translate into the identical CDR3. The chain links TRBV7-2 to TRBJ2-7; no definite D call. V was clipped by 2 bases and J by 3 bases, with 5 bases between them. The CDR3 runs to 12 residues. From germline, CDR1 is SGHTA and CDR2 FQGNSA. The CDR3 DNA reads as TGTGCCAGCAGCTTATTAGGCTACGAGCAGTACTTC. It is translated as CASSLLGYEQYF.

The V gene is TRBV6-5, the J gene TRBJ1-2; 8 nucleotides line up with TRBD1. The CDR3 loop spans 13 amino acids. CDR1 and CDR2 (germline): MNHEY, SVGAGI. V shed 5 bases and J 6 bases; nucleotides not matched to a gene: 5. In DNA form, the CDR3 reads TGTGCCAGCAGTCTACAGGGGGTGGATGGCTACACCTTC. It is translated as CASSLQGVDGYTF.

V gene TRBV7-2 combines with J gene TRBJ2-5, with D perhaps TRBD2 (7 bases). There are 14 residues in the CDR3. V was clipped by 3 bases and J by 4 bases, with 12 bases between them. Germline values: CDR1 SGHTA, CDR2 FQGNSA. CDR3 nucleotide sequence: TGTGCCAGCAGCTTCCGGGGGGCAGGAGAGACCCAGTACTTC. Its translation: CASSFRGAGETQYF.

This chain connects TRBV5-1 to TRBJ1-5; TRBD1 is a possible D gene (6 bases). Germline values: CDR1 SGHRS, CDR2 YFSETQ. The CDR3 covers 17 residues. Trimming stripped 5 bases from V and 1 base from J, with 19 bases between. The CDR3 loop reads CASRQGNRQGSNQPQHF. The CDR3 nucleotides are TGCGCCAGCAGACAGGGTAACCGGCAGGGAAGCAATCAGCCCCAGCATTTT.

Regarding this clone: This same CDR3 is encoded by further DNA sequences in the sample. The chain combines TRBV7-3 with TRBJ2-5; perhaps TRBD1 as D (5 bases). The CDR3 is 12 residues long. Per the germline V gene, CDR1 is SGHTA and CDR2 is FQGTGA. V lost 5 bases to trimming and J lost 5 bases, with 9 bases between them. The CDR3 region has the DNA TGTGCCAGCAGCCCAAACAGGGAGACCCAGTACTTC. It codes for CASSPNRETQYF.

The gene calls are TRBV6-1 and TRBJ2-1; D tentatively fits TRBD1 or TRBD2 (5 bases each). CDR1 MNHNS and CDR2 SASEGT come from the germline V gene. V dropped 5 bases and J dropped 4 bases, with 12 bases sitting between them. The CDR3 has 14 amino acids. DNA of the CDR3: TGTGCCAGCAGTTGGGACGTAAGTTACAATGAGCAGTTCTTC. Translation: CASSWDVSYNEQFF.

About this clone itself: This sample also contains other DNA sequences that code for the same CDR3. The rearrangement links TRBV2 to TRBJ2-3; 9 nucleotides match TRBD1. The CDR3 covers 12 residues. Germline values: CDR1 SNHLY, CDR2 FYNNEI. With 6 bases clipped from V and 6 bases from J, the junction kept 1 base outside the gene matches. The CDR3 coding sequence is TGTGCCAGCAGGGACAGGGGCGATACGCAGTATTTT. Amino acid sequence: CASRDRGDTQYF.